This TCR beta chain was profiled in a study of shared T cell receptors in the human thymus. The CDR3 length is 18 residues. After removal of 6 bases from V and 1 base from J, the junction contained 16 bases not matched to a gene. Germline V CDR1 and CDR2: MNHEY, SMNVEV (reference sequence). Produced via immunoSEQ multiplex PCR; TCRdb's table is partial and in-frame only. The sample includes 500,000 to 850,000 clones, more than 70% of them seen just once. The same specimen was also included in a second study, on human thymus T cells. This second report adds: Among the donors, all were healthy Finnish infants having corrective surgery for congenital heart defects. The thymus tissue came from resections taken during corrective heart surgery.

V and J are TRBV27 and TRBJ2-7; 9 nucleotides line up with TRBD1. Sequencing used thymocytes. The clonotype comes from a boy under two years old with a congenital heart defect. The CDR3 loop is CASSHKRGTGISSYEQYF. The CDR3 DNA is TGTGCCAGCAGCCATAAAAGGGGGACAGGGATATCTTCCTACGAGCAGTACTTC.